This TCR beta chain was observed in a study of T-cell reconstitution after alpha-beta-depleted transplantation in children. Preparation of the TCRbeta library used unique molecular identifiers. TCRdb re-called the PCR reads with MiXCR, one entry per CDR3 protein. The top ten clones hold 27% of a sample with 45,000 to 55,000 distinct CDR3 sequences, around 9% of them seen once. In its sample, this clonotype was seen many times. Its antigen is as yet unknown. Whole-study findings and limits: Some patients owed their high day-60 TCRbeta diversity to surviving recipient T cells and thymic progenitors. Fresh T-cell production supplied most of the T-cell counts and diversity seen one year after transplant. Reportedly, roughly two months post-transplant, alpha-beta T cells arose from several hundred expanded graft clones.

There are 15 residues in the CDR3. V lost 6 bases and J lost 4; bases outside the gene matches: 10. Germline V gene data show CDR1 as LGHNT and CDR2 as FRNRAP. The TCR originated in a male patient under 10 years old who had a stem cell transplant for chronic granulomatous disease, so the T cells may come from the graft donor. This specimen consisted of PBMCs, mostly from graft donor cells, obtained 60 days after TCRalphabeta/CD19-depleted stem cell transplant. This chain links TRBV12-5 with TRBJ1-2, with 8 bases identical to TRBD1. The CDR3 bases are TGTGCTAGTGGCCTTCTGCCACAGGGGGTCTATGGCTACACCTTC. As protein: CASGLLPQGVYGYTF. The entire variable domain, with the rest obtained from reference TRBV12-5 and TRBJ1-2, is as follows: DARVTQTPRHKVTEMGQEVTMRCQPILGHNTVFWYRQTMMQGLELLAYFRNRAPLDDSGMPKDRFSAEMPDATLATLKIQPSEPRDSAVYFCASGLLPQGVYGYTFGSGTRLTVV.